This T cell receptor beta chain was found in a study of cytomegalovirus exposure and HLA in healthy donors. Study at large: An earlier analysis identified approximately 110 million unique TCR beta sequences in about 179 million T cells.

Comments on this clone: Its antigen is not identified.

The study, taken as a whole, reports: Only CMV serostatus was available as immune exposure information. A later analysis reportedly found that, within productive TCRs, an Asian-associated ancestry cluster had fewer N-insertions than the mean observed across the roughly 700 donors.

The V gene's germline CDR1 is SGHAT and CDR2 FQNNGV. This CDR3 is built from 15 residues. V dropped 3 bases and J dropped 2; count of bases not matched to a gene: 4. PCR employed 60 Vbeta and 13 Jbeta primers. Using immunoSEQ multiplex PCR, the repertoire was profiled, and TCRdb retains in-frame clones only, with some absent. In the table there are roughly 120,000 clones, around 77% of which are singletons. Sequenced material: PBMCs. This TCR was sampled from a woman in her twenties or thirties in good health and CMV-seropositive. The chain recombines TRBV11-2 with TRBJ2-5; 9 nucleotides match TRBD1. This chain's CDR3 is CASSFTGTGQETQYF. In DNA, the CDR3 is TGTGCCAGCAGCTTTACCGGGACAGGGCAAGAGACCCAGTACTTC.